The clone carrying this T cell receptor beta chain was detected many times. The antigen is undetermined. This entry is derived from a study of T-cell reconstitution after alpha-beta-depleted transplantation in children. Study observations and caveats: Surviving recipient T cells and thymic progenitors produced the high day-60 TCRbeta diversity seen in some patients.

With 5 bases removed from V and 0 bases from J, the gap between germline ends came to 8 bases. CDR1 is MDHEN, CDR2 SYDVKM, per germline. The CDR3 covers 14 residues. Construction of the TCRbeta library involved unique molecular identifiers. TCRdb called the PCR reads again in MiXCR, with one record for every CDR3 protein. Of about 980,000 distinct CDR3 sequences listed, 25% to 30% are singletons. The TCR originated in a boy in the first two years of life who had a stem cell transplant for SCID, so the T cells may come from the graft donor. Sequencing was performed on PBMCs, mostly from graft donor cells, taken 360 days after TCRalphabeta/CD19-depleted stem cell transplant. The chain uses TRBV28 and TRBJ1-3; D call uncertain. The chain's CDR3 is CASSLRSSGNTIYF. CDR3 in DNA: TGTGCCAGCAGTCTCAGGAGCTCTGGAAACACCATATATTTT.